This T cell receptor (beta chain) was obtained from a study of identical twins. TCRdb re-called the 5' RACE reads with MiXCR, one entry per CDR3 protein. The sample yields under 1 million distinct CDR3 sequences, roughly an eighth seen once. Germline V gives CDR1 LNHNV, CDR2 YYDKDF (reference sequence). The CDR3 has 18 amino acids. The V segment lost 5 bases and the J segment 1 base; nucleotides outside the gene matches: 16. A few counts support this clonotype. Its antigen is still unknown. The study's findings and limits: Out-of-frame alpha sequences common to twins exhibited an excess of low generation probability.

The same sample was also used in a study of yellow fever vaccine responses in identical twins.

Sequencing was performed on PBMCs. The chain joins TRBV15 to TRBJ1-2; 7 bases line up with TRBD1. The TCR was taken from a woman younger than 30 in good health. The CDR3: CATSPPRFTGDYNYGYTF. The CDR3 nucleotides are TGTGCCACCAGCCCGCCGAGATTCACAGGGGACTATAACTATGGCTACACCTTC.